This T cell receptor beta chain was profiled in a study of Graves' ophthalmopathy and Graves' hyperthyroidism. General study points: Clonotypes were expanded in thyroid at above 0.001 frequency, and most also appeared in blood. This model predicted ophthalmopathy progression (sensitivity around 70%, specificity about 72%).

This clonotype was seen at least ten times. Its antigen is not known. What supplied the PBMCs was approximately 10 ml of fresh peripheral blood. RNA transcripts were the template, and TCR beta CDR3 regions were amplified from them. The authors performed first-round RT-PCR with HTBI primers and then a second-round multiplex PCR. TCRdb called the multiplex PCR reads again in MiXCR, with one record for every CDR3 protein. The sample records approximately 410,000 distinct CDR3 sequences, roughly 14% being singletons. This CDR3 is 12 amino acids long. V was clipped by 6 bases and J by 1 base, with 6 bases between them. Germline V gives CDR1 MNHEY, CDR2 SVGEGT.

This receptor was taken from a woman between 18 and 30 years old with stable Graves' hyperthyroidism. The sequenced material came from peripheral blood. V usage is TRBV6-2 or TRBV6-3 and J usage is TRBJ1-1; no clear D gene. The chain's CDR3 is CASRAGNTEAFF. The CDR3 nucleotides are TGTGCCAGCAGGGCAGGGAACACTGAAGCTTTCTTT.